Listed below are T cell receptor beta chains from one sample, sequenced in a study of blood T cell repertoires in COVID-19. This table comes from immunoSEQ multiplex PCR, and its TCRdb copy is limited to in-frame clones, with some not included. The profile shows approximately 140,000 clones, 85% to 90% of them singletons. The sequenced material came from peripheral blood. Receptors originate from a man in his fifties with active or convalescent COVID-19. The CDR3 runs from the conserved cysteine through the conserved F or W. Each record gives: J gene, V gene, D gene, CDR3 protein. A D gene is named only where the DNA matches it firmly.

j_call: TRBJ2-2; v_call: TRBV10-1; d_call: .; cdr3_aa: CASSGGANTGELFF
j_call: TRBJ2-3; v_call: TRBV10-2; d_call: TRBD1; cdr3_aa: CASSTGGRDTQYF
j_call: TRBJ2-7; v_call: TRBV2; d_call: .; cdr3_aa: CASQEGLEQYF
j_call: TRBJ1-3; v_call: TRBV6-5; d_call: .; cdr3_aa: CASSLSGGHTIYF
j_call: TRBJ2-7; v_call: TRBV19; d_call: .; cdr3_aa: CASSTTVHSYEQYF
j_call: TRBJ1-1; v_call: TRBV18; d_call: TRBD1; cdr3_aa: CASSPSLAQGVSEAFF
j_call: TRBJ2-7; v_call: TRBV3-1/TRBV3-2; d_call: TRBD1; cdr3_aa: CASSQSGTGGLEQYF
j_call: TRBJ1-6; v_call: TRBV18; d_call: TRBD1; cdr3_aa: CASSTGNSPLHF
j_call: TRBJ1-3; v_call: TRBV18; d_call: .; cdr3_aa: CASSPQGNSGNTIYF
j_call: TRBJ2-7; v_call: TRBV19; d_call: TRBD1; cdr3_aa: CASRRQGGTYEQYF
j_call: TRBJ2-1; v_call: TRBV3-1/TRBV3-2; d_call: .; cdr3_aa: CASSSPGNEQFF
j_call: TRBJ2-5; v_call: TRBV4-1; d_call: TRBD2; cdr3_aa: CASSPTRGDYQETQYF